Following are 3 T cell receptor beta chains from one sample sequenced in a study of shared clonotypes between healthy human individuals. Clones were read by immunoSEQ multiplex PCR, and TCRdb kept only the in-frame ones, dropping some. The sample holds roughly 400,000 clones, approximately 96% seen once. Sequencing input: memory CD8+ T cells sorted from blood. Subset indicated: CD45RO+ cells pooled with CCR7-negative TemRA cells. The receptors derive from a man aged 30-40 years in good health.

CDR3 nucleotide sequence: TGTGCCAGCAGTCCTCTCGGCACAGATACGCAGTATTTT. Translating gives CASSPLGTDTQYF. The V and J genes are TRBV27 and TRBJ2-3; no clear D gene. CDR1 is MNHEY and CDR2 is SMNVEV in the germline V gene (reference sequence). The length of the CDR3 is 13 residues. The V gene lost 5 bases and the J gene lost 1 base, with 7 bases spanning the gap.

Comments on this clone: The sample holds other DNA sequences that translate to the same CDR3. For the CDR3, the DNA is TGCGCCAGCAGCTCCACAGGGAGCTCTGGAAACACCATATATTTT. This gives the protein CASSSTGSSGNTIYF. The V gene is TRBV5-1, the J gene TRBJ1-3; possibly TRBD1 for D (6 bases). The length of the CDR3 is 15 residues. CDR1 is SGHRS and CDR2 is YFSETQ in the germline V gene. V was clipped by 3 bases and J by 0 bases, with 10 bases between them.

The chain has TRBV5-8 and TRBJ2-7; the D gene is possibly TRBD1 (5 bases). Trimming shortened V by 1 base and J by 2 bases, and 10 bases separated the two germline ends. The CDR3 is made up of 14 amino acids. The germline V gene encodes CDR1 SGHTS and CDR2 YDEGEE. The CDR3 loop reads CASSLWGGTYEQYF. The CDR3 DNA is TGTGCCAGCAGCTTGTGGGGCGGAACCTACGAGCAGTACTTC.